The 28 T cell receptor beta chains presented below share a single source sample, sequenced in a study of blood T cell repertoires in COVID-19. Using immunoSEQ multiplex PCR, the repertoire was profiled, and TCRdb retains in-frame clones only, with some absent. The sample records under 65,000 clones, approximately 88% being singletons. Sequencing was performed on peripheral blood. These receptors were obtained from a human donor in a cohort sampled during active COVID-19.

The chain employs TRBV28 and TRBJ2-1, with D possibly being TRBD2 (6 bases). Deletions cut 7 bases from V and 2 bases from J, with 9 bases between. CDR3 length equals 13 residues. Germline lookup yields CDR1 MDHEN and CDR2 SYDVKM. Here the CDR3 reads CASTPGAYNEQFF. DNA of the CDR3: TGTGCCAGCACCCCGGGAGCCTACAATGAGCAGTTCTTC.

The rearrangement links TRBV25-1 to TRBJ1-2; 9 nucleotides agree with TRBD1. Unmatched junction bases numbered 6, after V lost 2 bases and J lost 5 bases. Germline values: CDR1 MGHDK, CDR2 SYGVNS. This CDR3 region has 15 residues. CDR3 nucleotide sequence: TGTGCCAGCAGTGAACCCCCCGGACAGGGGTATGGCTACACCTTC. This sequence encodes CASSEPPGQGYGYTF.

This chain joins TRBV19 and TRBJ1-2; weak D call: TRBD1 (5 bases). The CDR3 totals 15 residues. Trimming cost V 6 bases and J 5 bases, with 19 bases left between them. Germline V gene sequence: CDR1 LNHDA, CDR2 SQIVND (reference sequence). The CDR3: CASREQAQGFYGYTF. CDR3 DNA: TGTGCCAGTAGAGAACAGGCTCAGGGATTTTATGGCTACACCTTC.

The chain links TRBV15 to TRBJ2-2, with 9 bases identical to TRBD2. Germline CDR1 is LNHNV and CDR2 is YYDKDF (reference sequence). J lost 1 base, V lost 2 bases, and 2 bases had no gene match. CDR3 size: 16 residues. The CDR3 nucleotides read TGTGCCACCAGCAGAAGAGCGGGAGGGAACACCGGGGAGCTGTTTTTT. As protein: CATSRRAGGNTGELFF.

This chain uses TRBV5-4 with TRBJ2-6; 9 bases map to TRBD1. CDR1 and CDR2 from the germline V gene are SGHNT and YYREEE (reference sequence). The CDR3 covers 17 residues. V gave up 4 bases and J gave up 0 bases; unmatched junction bases: 5. The DNA for the CDR3 is TGTGCCAGCAGCGACGGACAGGGGTCCTCTGGGGCCAACGTCCTGACTTTC. It translates to CASSDGQGSSGANVLTF. Full variable domain (rest looked up from reference TRBV5-4 and TRBJ2-6): ETGVTQSPTHLIKTRGQQVTLRCSSQSGHNTVSWYQQALGQGPQFIFQYYREEENGRGNFPPRFSGLQFPNYSSELNVNALELDDSALYLCASSDGQGSSGANVLTFGAGSRLTVL.

This sequence joins TRBV9 and TRBJ1-2, with TRBD1 matching 8 bases. The junction had 3 bases not matched to a gene; V was cut back by 0 bases and J by 2 bases. The length of the CDR3 is 15 residues. Germline lookup yields CDR1 SGDLS and CDR2 YYNGEE. The CDR3 nucleotides are TGTGCCAGCAGCGTAGGGTCAGGGGGCAACTATGGCTACACCTTC. Translation gives CASSVGSGGNYGYTF.

V gene TRBV5-4 combines with J gene TRBJ2-1; 13 bases are shared with TRBD2. Losses at the gene ends were 2 bases for V and 4 bases for J; bases not matched to a gene: 3. The CDR3 covers 16 residues. Germline loops: CDR1 SGHNT, CDR2 YYREEE (reference sequence). The CDR3 here is CASSLRTSGRYNEQFF. CDR3 nucleotide sequence: TGTGCCAGCAGCTTAAGGACTAGCGGGAGATACAATGAGCAGTTCTTC. Filled out from reference TRBV5-4 and TRBJ2-1, the complete variable domain reads ETGVTQSPTHLIKTRGQQVTLRCSSQSGHNTVSWYQQALGQGPQFIFQYYREEENGRGNFPPRFSGLQFPNYSSELNVNALELDDSALYLCASSLRTSGRYNEQFFGPGTRLTVL.

The chain joins TRBV14 to TRBJ2-3, with D possibly matching TRBD1 (5 bases). The CDR3 runs to 12 residues. Germline loops: CDR1 SGHDN, CDR2 FVKESK. Trimming cost V 4 bases and J 8 bases, with 10 bases left between them. The CDR3 reads CASSPQGLTQYF. CDR3 sequence (DNA): TGTGCCAGCAGCCCTCAGGGCCTTACGCAGTATTTT.

This clone came up a few times. The chain combines TRBV4-2 with TRBJ1-5; 10 bases match TRBD1. CDR1 LGHNA and CDR2 YNFKEQ come from the germline V gene. The CDR3 extends over 15 amino acids. V lost 1 base to trimming and J lost 6 bases; unmatched junction nucleotides: 3. The CDR3 coding sequence is TGTGCCAGCAGCCAAGGGACAGGGGGGATTCAGCCCCAGCATTTT. Amino acid sequence: CASSQGTGGIQPQHF.

This chain uses TRBV11-3 with TRBJ2-7; 7 bases fit TRBD1. There are 14 residues in the CDR3. Germline CDR1 SGHNT, CDR2 YENEEA. After removal of 2 bases from V and 2 bases from J, the junction contained 3 bases not matched to a gene. CDR3 amino acids: CASSLNRGAYEQYF. The CDR3 nucleotides read TGTGCCAGCAGCTTAAACAGGGGCGCCTACGAGCAGTACTTC. The full variable domain, in which reference TRBV11-3 and TRBJ2-7 provide the parts outside the CDR3, is EAGVVQSPRYKIIEKKQPVAFWCNPISGHNTLYWYLQNLGQGPELLIRYENEEAVDDSQLPKDRFSAERLKGVDSTLKIQPAELGDSAVYLCASSLNRGAYEQYFGPGTRLTVT.

Here the CDR3 reads CASSPGQRETQYF. DNA for the CDR3: TGCGCCAGCAGCCCGGGACAGAGGGAGACCCAGTACTTC. The chain has TRBV5-1 and TRBJ2-5; 7 bases line up with TRBD1. Germline lookup yields CDR1 SGHRS and CDR2 YFSETQ. CDR3 length: 13 residues. J gave up 5 bases and V 4 bases, and 5 bases lay outside the gene matches.

The chain combines TRBV7-9 with TRBJ2-3; TRBD1 aligns across 11 bases. The CDR3 sequence is 15 residues long. The germline CDR1 and CDR2 sequences are SEHNR and FQNEAQ (reference sequence). V lost 4 bases and J lost 9; bases outside the gene matches: 9. The CDR3 region is CASSSARDRGGTQYF. In DNA form, the CDR3 reads TGTGCCAGCAGCTCCGCCCGGGACAGGGGGGGGACGCAGTATTTT.

The V gene is TRBV6-2 or TRBV6-3, the J gene TRBJ1-1; D is unclear. Germline V CDR1 and CDR2: MNHEY, SVGEGT. V dropped 3 bases and J dropped 3 bases, with 14 bases sitting between them. There are 15 residues in the CDR3. CDR3 sequence: CASSYRPARHTEAFF. CDR3 sequence (DNA): TGTGCCAGCAGTTATCGTCCAGCGAGGCACACTGAAGCTTTCTTT.

This clone was observed a handful of times. This chain connects TRBV4-1 to TRBJ1-6; no clear D gene. V was pared by 3 bases and J by 4 bases, with 7 bases between. This CDR3 is built from 14 residues. CDR1 MGHRA and CDR2 YSYEKL come from the germline V gene. CDR3 region: CASSQEEYNSPLHF. The CDR3 DNA sequence: TGCGCCAGCAGCCAGGAGGAGTATAATTCACCCCTCCACTTT.

The chain has TRBV5-5 and TRBJ2-2; 8 nucleotides agree with TRBD1. Germline V gene sequence: CDR1 SGHKS, CDR2 YYEKEE (reference sequence). The trim removed 4 bases at V and 6 bases at J, leaving 8 bases unmatched. The CDR3 has 15 residues. CDR3 bases: TGTGCCAGCAGCATTACAGGGGGTTGGGCCGGGGAGCTGTTTTTT. Its protein is CASSITGGWAGELFF.

The rearrangement links TRBV7-9 to TRBJ2-1; D is undetermined. V lost 3 bases and J lost 12, with 18 bases in between. Germline V gene data show CDR1 as SEHNR and CDR2 as FQNEAQ (reference sequence). This CDR3 has 14 amino acids. CDR3 sequence (DNA): TGTGCCAGCAGCTTTTATGGGTCGCCTAGTGGGCAGTTCTTC. Protein sequence: CASSFYGSPSGQFF.

This chain links TRBV24-1 with TRBJ2-2, with a weak D call TRBD1 (7 bases). Germline CDR1 is KGHDR and CDR2 is SFDVKD. CDR3 length: 16 residues. The V end lost 2 bases, the J end lost 1 base, and 10 bases lay between the germline ends. The CDR3 DNA reads TGTGCCACCAGTGATTCAGGGGGGAAGAACACCGGGGAGCTGTTTTTT. Its protein is CATSDSGGKNTGELFF.

The chain employs TRBV11-2 and TRBJ1-5; D unclear. This CDR3 contains 14 residues. Per germline, CDR1 SGHAT and CDR2 FQNNGV. V was shortened by 0 bases and J by 3 bases, with 6 bases between the two germline ends. CDR3 in amino acids: CASSLDRINQPQHF. The CDR3, as DNA: TGTGCCAGCAGCTTAGATCGTATCAATCAGCCCCAGCATTTT. Variable domain in full (rest from reference TRBV11-2 and TRBJ1-5): EAGVAQSPRYKIIEKRQSVAFWCNPISGHATLYWYQQILGQGPKLLIQFQNNGVVDDSQLPKDRFSAERLKGVDSTLKIQPAKLEDSAVYLCASSLDRINQPQHFGDGTRLSIL.

This clone has only one observation. The genes are TRBV6-6 and TRBJ2-1, with 8 bases lining up with TRBD1. Germline V gene lookup returns CDR1 MNHNY and CDR2 SVGAGI (reference sequence). The CDR3 totals 15 residues. J gave up 7 bases and V 0 bases, and 5 bases lay outside the gene matches. CDR3 DNA: TGTGCCAGCAGTTACTCGGCAGGGGGCTGGAATGAGCAGTTCTTC. It codes for CASSYSAGGWNEQFF.

The rearrangement uses TRBV4-3 and TRBJ1-1, with a possible D match to TRBD1 (5 bases). The germline V gene has CDR1 LGHNA and CDR2 YSLEER. The CDR3 is made up of 14 amino acids. The V end was cut by 1 base, the J end by 4 bases, with 10 bases between. The CDR3 bases are TGCGCCAGCAGCCAAGCGATAGGGGTCACTGAAGCTTTCTTT. This encodes CASSQAIGVTEAFF.

The chain uses TRBV2 and TRBJ2-3; TRBD2 matches 11 bases. Germline values: CDR1 SNHLY, CDR2 FYNNEI. The V segment lost 4 bases and the J segment 0 bases; nucleotides outside the gene matches: 3. The CDR3 has 16 residues. Written as DNA, the CDR3 is TGTGCCAGCAGTGCAACTAGCGGGAGAAGCACAGATACGCAGTATTTT. As protein: CASSATSGRSTDTQYF. The full variable domain, in which reference TRBV2 and TRBJ2-3 provide the parts outside the CDR3, is EPEVTQTPSHQVTQMGQEVILRCVPISNHLYFYWYRQILGQKVEFLVSFYNNEISEKSEIFDDQFSVERPDGSNFTLKIRSTKLEDSAMYFCASSATSGRSTDTQYFGPGTRLTVL.

J is TRBJ2-5 and V is TRBV5-6; D may be TRBD1 (5 bases). The germline V and J ends were trimmed by 3 bases and 2 bases, with 17 bases remaining between them. Germline CDR1 SGHDT, CDR2 YYEEEE. The CDR3 sequence is 16 residues long. CDR3 bases: TGTGCCAGCAGCTCACGCCTACGGACACTTCAAGAGACCCAGTACTTC. Translating it yields CASSSRLRTLQETQYF. Using reference TRBV5-6 and TRBJ2-5 for the parts outside the CDR3, the full variable domain is DAGVTQSPTHLIKTRGQQVTLRCSPKSGHDTVSWYQQALGQGPQFIFQYYEEEERQRGNFPDRFSGHQFPNYSSELNVNALLLGDSALYLCASSSRLRTLQETQYFGPGTRLLVL.

The V gene is TRBV28, the J gene TRBJ1-1; 7 bases map to TRBD1. Trimming took 8 bases from V and 0 from J; bases not matched to a gene: 6. From germline, CDR1 is MDHEN and CDR2 SYDVKM. This CDR3 has 14 amino acids. CDR3 nucleotides: TGTGCCAGCGGGGACAGCCCCATGAACACTGAAGCTTTCTTT. Translated, it gives CASGDSPMNTEAFF.

The chain has TRBV4-1 and TRBJ2-7, with D possibly TRBD2 on 5 matching bases. The ends were cut back, 4 bases at V and 1 base at J, with 20 bases in the middle. This CDR3 comprises 17 residues. Germline V gene sequence: CDR1 MGHRA, CDR2 YSYEKL. The CDR3 reads CASSPFLPLRGSYEQYF. The CDR3 coding sequence is TGCGCCAGCAGCCCTTTTTTACCCCTCCGCGGGTCCTACGAGCAGTACTTC.

The chain carries TRBV5-6 and TRBJ1-3, with 8 bases fitting TRBD1. The trim removed 0 bases at V and 2 bases at J, leaving 7 bases unmatched. The CDR3 extends over 17 amino acids. CDR1 SGHDT and CDR2 YYEEEE come from the germline V gene. The CDR3 loop is CASSLGATGEAGNTIYF. Here the CDR3 DNA reads TGTGCCAGCAGCTTGGGGGCGACAGGGGAGGCTGGAAACACCATATATTTT.

The V gene is TRBV2, the J gene TRBJ1-5, with D possibly TRBD1 on 5 matching bases. Germline assignment: CDR1 SNHLY and CDR2 FYNNEI. The CDR3 consists of 15 residues. V was shortened by 1 base and J by 7 bases, with 14 bases between the two germline ends. CDR3 sequence: CASSEGRAGSQPQHF. The DNA for the CDR3 is TGTGCCAGCAGTGAAGGGAGGGCAGGGTCCCAGCCCCAGCATTTT.

The J gene is TRBJ1-1, the V gene TRBV28, with D perhaps matching TRBD1 (5 bases). Germline V gene lookup returns CDR1 MDHEN and CDR2 SYDVKM. V lost 5 bases and J lost 1, with 14 bases in between. This CDR3 is 15 amino acids long. The DNA of the CDR3 is TGTGCCAGCAGTAAAGGAGGGGTCGCGAACACTGAAGCTTTCTTT. It yields the protein CASSKGGVANTEAFF.

V usage is TRBV4-3 and J usage is TRBJ2-5, with D possibly matching TRBD2 (5 bases). There are 15 residues in the CDR3. The germline V gene has CDR1 LGHNA and CDR2 YSLEER. Trimming pared 0 bases from V and 1 base from J, leaving 9 bases between. The CDR3 spells CASSQDGEVQETQYF. CDR3 DNA sequence: TGCGCCAGCAGCCAAGACGGGGAAGTCCAAGAGACCCAGTACTTC.